A single T cell receptor beta chain is shown here with its context. Its target is not known. Mismatch with germline at one junction end may stem from a read error. Taking roughly 20-34 mg of unsorted bulk tissue, the authors co-extracted RNA and DNA. Chronic HBV infection was present in the patients, who were treatment-naive. Each tumor sample had over 75% viable tumor cells. A constant-region primer served to make TCR beta cDNA from roughly 500 ng total RNA. Three rounds of nested multiplex PCR with slightly modified ARM-PCR produced TCR beta libraries. The opening two PCR rounds, 10 cycles each, paired TRBV1-TRBV30 forward primers with a C-beta reverse primer. One entry per CDR3 protein results from TCRdb running MiXCR on the multiplex PCR reads. Of approximately 110,000 distinct CDR3 sequences in the sample, under 65% are singletons; the top ten hold around 8.4%. This entry is derived from a study of tumor-infiltrating lymphocytes in primary liver carcinoma. About the research overall: There were tumors of stage T1-T3 N0M0, each 4.2 to 10 cm across.

Overall study findings and caveats: With p = 0.039, the top-250-clone fraction in tumors significantly exceeded that in blood.

This CDR3 is 15 amino acids long. The germline CDR1 and CDR2 sequences are SGHAT and FQNNGV. J is TRBJ2-1 and V is TRBV11-2; 10 bases are shared with TRBD2. What was sequenced was liver tumor tissue from sampling region 3. Documented subset: tumor region T3, left-lateral pole. This clonotype was sampled from a woman aged 55-70 years with primary liver carcinoma and hepatitis B virus infection. Here the CDR3 DNA reads TGTGGCAGCAGCTCCACTAGCGGGACGGGGAATGGGCAGTTCTTC. It codes for CGSSSTSGTGNGQFF. The entire variable domain, with the rest obtained from reference TRBV11-2 and TRBJ2-1, is as follows: EAGVAQSPRYKIIEKRQSVAFWCNPISGHATLYWYQQILGQGPKLLIQFQNNGVVDDSQLPKDRFSAERLKGVDSTLKIQPAKLEDSAVYLCGSSSTSGTGNGQFFGPGTRLTVL.